This entry lists 3 T cell receptor beta chains sequenced from one sample in a study of T cells expressing NK-cell markers. No DNA is given; TCRdb re-called the 5' RACE reads and lists each CDR3 protein once. The table for this sample gives under 600,000 distinct CDR3 sequences. Sequenced: blood T cells: a sorted CD56 or NKG2C T cell subset, CD4+ or CD8+ T cells, or bulk PBMC T cells (not recorded which). The receptors shown here come from a woman in her 50s in good health.

This chain connects TRBV11-2 to TRBJ2-2; without DNA, the TCRdb call of TRBD1 cannot be checked. Germline CDR1 SGHAT, CDR2 FQNNGV. The CDR3 loop spans 16 amino acids. The chain's CDR3 is CASSLVRGPNAGELFF.

The genes are TRBV10-2 and TRBJ2-1; without DNA, the TCRdb call of TRBD2 cannot be checked. Germline V gene sequence: CDR1 WSHSY, CDR2 SAAADI. This CDR3 is built from 18 residues. CDR3: CASSERTSGTLYYNEQFF.

The J gene is TRBJ2-1, the V gene TRBV24-1; the D gene TCRdb calls, TRBD1, cannot be checked with no DNA. Germline CDR1 reads KGHDR; CDR2 reads SFDVKD. CDR3 length equals 17 residues. The CDR3 is CATSDSYGTGEYNEQFF.